This TCR beta chain was retrieved from a study of beta chain features in type 1 diabetes (dated by TCRdb to the late 2010s). Regarding the complete study: Mean age, gender distribution, total cell number and subset yield did not differ between patients and healthy donors. A total of around 110,000,000 sorted cells were examined across all samples, and RNA yield correlated strongly with the number of cells per subset. The study compared TCRB repertoires of sorted circulating CD4+ T cell subsets between recently diagnosed type 1 diabetes patients and matched healthy donors. Regulatory and stem cell-like memory subsets were isolated from only 8 patients and roughly 8 healthy donors, whereas naive and central memory subsets came from all 30 or so donors.

Results and caveats for the whole study, not just this receptor: Because cDNA was sequenced instead of genomic DNA, highly expressing activated cells could be over-represented, though the groups showed no difference in activation or CD3 levels. PCR may preferentially amplify shorter templates, but because patient and control samples were amplified and corrected together, any resulting skew would affect both groups equally. Because small numbers of individuals were included in the HLA sub-analyses, any influence of HLA type on TCRB rearrangement was left unresolved. Type 1 diabetes patients showed a moderate but significant shortening of TCRB CDR3 length in all four CD4+ subsets. Patients with type 1 diabetes made fewer insertions and deleted more nucleotides at VDJ recombination sites, implying thymic rearrangement abnormalities. Naive, central memory and regulatory TCRB repertoires appeared to be more similar among patients than among healthy donors.

In regard to this clone: It lacks a known antigen. Base qualities were left out, and no much larger clone turns up one base away.

The CDR3 contains 16 residues, cysteine and phenylalanine counted. Of the read, only the CDR3 DNA is kept; its 48 bases are in frame from base 1. After removal of 5 bases from V and 4 bases from J, the junction retains 11 bases not matched to a gene. As encoded in the germline V gene, CDR1 is SGHAT while CDR2 is FQNNGV. The entire amount of isolated RNA was reverse transcribed using the High Capacity cDNA Reverse Transcription Kit, so the sequenced TCRB transcripts were expressed ones. Deep immunoSEQ sequencing was performed on naive, central memory and regulatory T cell samples, with an average of roughly 3.5 million total reads per sample. Sorted cells were lysed in RLT buffer, and RNA was extracted using DNase-treated RNeasy Micro or Mini kits according to cell number. To prevent cross-contamination, every cell subset was processed on its own, while patient and healthy donor samples were processed together. TCRB sequences were amplified from cDNA with the immunoSEQ multiplex PCR, producing 87-bp fragments spanning the CDR3 region. Sequencing of the amplicons was done on the Illumina HiSeq platform. In the source study's methods: Synthetic template baselines were used to correct PCR bias computationally, reads within Hamming distance 2 were collapsed, and singletons that could not be merged were discarded. Reads were aligned against IMGT so that V, D and J genes, CDR3 length and insertions or deletions at six rearrangement sites could be assigned. Within each subset, clonotype counts were normalized to the number of sorted cells before true diversity and Gini coefficients were calculated with the tcR R package. The overlap coefficient, calculated on TCRB nucleotide sequences, was used to measure repertoire sharing. Out-of-frame TCRB sequences from naive cells were analyzed to stand in for the pre-selection repertoire. Imported from immuneACCESS, the table was reduced by TCRdb to in-frame sequences with V and J called. These copies leave out some clones; in studies compared against another copy, an unresolved V gene accounts for under half, and the cause of the remainder is not known. V and J calls plus clone size are reproduced from that table; the DNA served to infer D and trimming. This sample comprises 500,000 to 700,000 clones, 15% of them detected only once. The top ten constitute about 0.097% of the sample.

From each donor, a single peripheral blood sample of around 120 mL on average was drawn into heparinised tubes. Using a panel that included CD45RO, CCR7, CD25, CD127, CD95 and CD27, naive, central memory, regulatory and stem cell-like memory CD4+ T cells were sorted on a BD FACSAria II. A purity above 95% was achieved for all sorted populations. PBMCs were isolated immediately by Lymphoprep density gradient centrifugation and stained directly without culture. So that batch effects would be minimized, each experiment stained and sorted samples in pairs, pairing one healthy donor with one patient. Input material: naive CD4+ T cells from blood. Per the publication, the cell subset or site label means: true naive CD4+ T cells. The receptor chain draws on TRBV11-2 and TRBJ2-5, with TRBD1 identical over 9 junction bases. This TCR came from a man aged 18 to 30 in good health. The base sequence is TGTGCCAGCAGCGTGCAGCCGGGACAGGGTGGAGAGACCCAGTACTTC. This sequence encodes CASSVQPGQGGETQYF. Outside the CDR3, residues come from the reference TRBV11-2 and TRBJ2-5 proteins, so the full variable domain is: EAGVAQSPRYKIIEKRQSVAFWCNPISGHATLYWYQQILGQGPKLLIQFQNNGVVDDSQLPKDRFSAERLKGVDSTLKIQPAKLEDSAVYLCASSVQPGQGGETQYFGPGTRLLVL.